This TCR beta chain derives from a study of blood T cell repertoires in COVID-19 (TCRdb year 2020). Notes on the research overall: The collaborator samples originated in the United States, Italy and Spain and spanned the acute and convalescent phases of COVID-19. The prospective study material was composed of cDNA or gDNA derived from T cells, B-cell-depleted T cells, or PBMCs. Subjects who had been exposed to COVID-19, were actively infected with it, or had recovered from it provided the deeply sampled blood TCRbeta repertoires that made up the dataset. The repertoires were released in a freely available public database intended as a resource for research on the immune response to SARS-CoV-2. The samples were drawn from the first 160 participants of the ongoing ImmuneRACE study and from 950 to 1,500 subjects provided by 6 global collaborators. Nearly every sample came with metadata listing a de-identified subject ID, COVID-19 status, age in years and sex. HLA class I and class II types, where available, came from metadata supplied by the sample provider rather than from assay-based typing. What the research found in general, with its limitations: The amount of clinical and demographic metadata varied by source and participant and was provided uncurated.

The immunoSEQ Assay, a bias-controlled multiplex PCR, was used to amplify TCRbeta CDR3 regions from genomic DNA. The study's processing was this. Nucleated cell counts per sample were estimated from amplification of reference gene primers within the assay. Sequence reads were collapsed and filtered to measure the absolute abundance of every unique TCRbeta CDR3 rearrangement. Productive Simpson clonality was computed per sample as the square root of Simpson's diversity index over productive rearrangements. What TCRdb holds here is the immuneACCESS table cut down to in-frame rearrangements. Part of the clones is not present; checked against another copy, under half of the missing clones reflect an unresolved V gene, and the others are unexplained. The D gene and trimming were derived from the DNA, and the V and J assignments and clone size from that table. This sample gives under 200,000 clones in total; more than 75% of them show up just once. Clones ranked in the top ten supply roughly 5.5% of the sample.

The collaborating institutions used their own protocols to collect whole blood in K2EDTA tubes. Collaborator samples were shipped for TCRbeta analysis as frozen whole blood, isolated PBMCs, or DNA extracted from either sample type. Concerning this clone itself: Its antigen has not been determined. Base qualities are missing; no much larger clone stands one base away.

The trim is 4 bases for V and 4 bases for J, with a gap of 10 bases between the germline ends. The CDR1 and CDR2 encoded by the germline V gene are SNHLY and FYNNEI. Reading from cysteine to phenylalanine, the CDR3 counts 13 amino acids. Only the CDR3 part of the read is kept: 39 bases, read in frame from the first base. The source material was peripheral blood. The sequence derives from a man in his forties with active or convalescent COVID-19. The rearranged segments are TRBV2 and TRBJ1-1, and possibly TRBD1, on 5 matching bases. CDR3 sequence: CASSVGAATEAFF. DNA sequence: TGTGCCAGCAGTGTAGGGGCTGCCACTGAAGCTTTCTTT. The CDR3, completed at both ends by the reference TRBV2 and TRBJ1-1 genes, gives the full variable domain EPEVTQTPSHQVTQMGQEVILRCVPISNHLYFYWYRQILGQKVEFLVSFYNNEISEKSEIFDDQFSVERPDGSNFTLKIRSTKLEDSAMYFCASSVGAATEAFFGQGTRLTVV.